This TCR beta chain originates from a study of cytomegalovirus exposure and HLA in healthy donors. Study observations and caveats: A later analysis, which compared TCR beta chains of equal frequency, found the HLA-associated ones more clonally expanded.

A note on this clone: Its antigen is not identified.

This CDR3 spans 16 amino acids. Germline V CDR1 and CDR2: GTSNPN, SVGIG (reference sequence). The ends lost 3 bases at V and 5 bases at J; junction bases unmatched: 6. Amplification used 60 Vbeta primers and 13 Jbeta primers. Here immunoSEQ multiplex PCR was the method, and the copy in TCRdb shows in-frame clones only, minus some. The data hold about 180,000 clones, with roughly 83% observed a single time. The sequenced sample was PBMCs. The rearrangement links TRBV30 to TRBJ2-1; 14 bases map to TRBD2. The source is a boy between 2 and 10 years old in good health and CMV-seronegative. The CDR3 here is CAWRSLGLAGDNEQFF. The CDR3 DNA is TGTGCCTGGAGAAGCCTGGGACTAGCGGGAGACAATGAGCAGTTCTTC.